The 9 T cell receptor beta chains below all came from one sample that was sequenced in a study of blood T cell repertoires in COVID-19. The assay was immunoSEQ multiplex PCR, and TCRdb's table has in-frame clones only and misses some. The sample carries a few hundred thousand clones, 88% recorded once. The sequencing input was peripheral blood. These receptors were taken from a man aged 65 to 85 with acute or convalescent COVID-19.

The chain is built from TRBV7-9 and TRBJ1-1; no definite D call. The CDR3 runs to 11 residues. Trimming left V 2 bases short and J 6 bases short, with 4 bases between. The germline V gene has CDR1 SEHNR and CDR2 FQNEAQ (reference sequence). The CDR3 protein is CASSLTSEAFF. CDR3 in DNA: TGTGCCAGCAGCTTAACTTCTGAAGCTTTCTTT.

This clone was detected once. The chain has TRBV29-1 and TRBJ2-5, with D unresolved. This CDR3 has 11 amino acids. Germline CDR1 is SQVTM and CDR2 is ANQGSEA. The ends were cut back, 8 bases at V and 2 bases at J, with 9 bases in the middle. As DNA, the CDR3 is TGCAGCATCCGTACACAAGAGACCCAGTACTTC. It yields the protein CSIRTQETQYF.

CDR3 sequence (DNA): TGTGCCACCAGTGACGTTGACAGGGGTCCTAGCAATCAGCCCCAGCATTTT. Its translation: CATSDVDRGPSNQPQHF. The V and J genes are TRBV24-1 and TRBJ1-5; TRBD1 matches at 8 bases. The CDR3 spans 17 residues. V trimming: 4 bases; J trimming: 0 bases; junction bases outside the gene matches: 7. CDR1 KGHDR and CDR2 SFDVKD come from the germline V gene.

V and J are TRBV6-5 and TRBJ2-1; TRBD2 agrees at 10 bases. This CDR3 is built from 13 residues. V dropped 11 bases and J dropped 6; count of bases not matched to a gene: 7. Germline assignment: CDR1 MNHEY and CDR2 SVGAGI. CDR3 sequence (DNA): TGTGCCGGTAGCGGGAGGAGTTTCAATGAGCAGTTCTTC. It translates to CAGSGRSFNEQFF.

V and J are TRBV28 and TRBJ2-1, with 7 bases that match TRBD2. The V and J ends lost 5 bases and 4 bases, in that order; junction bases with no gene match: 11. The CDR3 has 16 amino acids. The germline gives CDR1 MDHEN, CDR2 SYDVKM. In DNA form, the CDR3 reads TGTGCCAGCAGTGGTATAATGGGGGGGAGTTACAATGAGCAGTTCTTC. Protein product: CASSGIMGGSYNEQFF.

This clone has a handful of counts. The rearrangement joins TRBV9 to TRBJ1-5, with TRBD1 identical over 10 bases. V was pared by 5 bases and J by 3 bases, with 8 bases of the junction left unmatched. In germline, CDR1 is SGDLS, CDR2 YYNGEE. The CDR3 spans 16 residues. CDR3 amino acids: CASRAGGQGNNQPQHF. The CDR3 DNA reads TGTGCCAGCAGGGCCGGGGGACAGGGGAACAATCAGCCCCAGCATTTT.

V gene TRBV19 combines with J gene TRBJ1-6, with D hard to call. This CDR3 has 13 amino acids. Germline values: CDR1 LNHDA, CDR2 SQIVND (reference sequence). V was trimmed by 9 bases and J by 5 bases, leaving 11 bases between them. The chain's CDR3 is CASQAPNNSPLHF. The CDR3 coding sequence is TGTGCCAGCCAGGCCCCAAATAATTCACCCCTCCACTTT.

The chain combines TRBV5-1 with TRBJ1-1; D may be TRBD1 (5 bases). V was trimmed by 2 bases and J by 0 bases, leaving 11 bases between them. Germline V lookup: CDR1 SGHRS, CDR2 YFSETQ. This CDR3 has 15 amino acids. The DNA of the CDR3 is TGCGCCAGCAGCTTACGACAGTCCATGAACACTGAAGCTTTCTTT. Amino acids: CASSLRQSMNTEAFF.

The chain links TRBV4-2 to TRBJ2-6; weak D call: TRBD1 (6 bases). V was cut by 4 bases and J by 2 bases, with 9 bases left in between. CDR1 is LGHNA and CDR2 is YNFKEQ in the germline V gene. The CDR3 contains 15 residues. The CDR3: CASSPRTAGANVLTF. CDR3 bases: TGTGCCAGCAGCCCGCGGACAGCTGGGGCCAACGTCCTGACTTTC.